Listed here are 10 T cell receptor beta chains from one sample, sequenced in a study of blood T cell repertoires in COVID-19. Generated by immunoSEQ multiplex PCR, the TCRdb table keeps only in-frame clones and is missing some. The sample carries about 51,000 clones, around 93% recorded once. The sample was peripheral blood. The receptors stem from a man between 50 and 59 years old with acute or convalescent COVID-19.

Note on this clone: This sample also contains other DNA sequences that code for the same CDR3. The V gene is TRBV30, the J gene TRBJ1-2; possible D gene TRBD1, 6 bases. Germline values: CDR1 GTSNPN, CDR2 SVGIG (reference sequence). The CDR3 length is 12 residues. V gave up 3 bases and J gave up 2 bases, with 7 bases separating them. This chain's CDR3 is CAWSTGNYGYTF. Here the CDR3 DNA reads TGTGCCTGGAGCACAGGGAACTATGGCTACACCTTC.

The chain links TRBV18 to TRBJ1-2; unclear D gene. The CDR3 loop spans 12 amino acids. V was trimmed by 3 bases and J by 2 bases, leaving 4 bases between them. Germline V CDR1 and CDR2: KGHSH, LQKENI. In DNA form, the CDR3 reads TGTGCCAGCTCACCGCGAAACTATGGCTACACCTTC. Its protein product is CASSPRNYGYTF.

Only one count was recorded for this clone. The J gene is TRBJ1-5, the V gene TRBV19; D perhaps matches TRBD1 (5 bases). V shed 6 bases and J shed 0 bases, with 18 bases lying between them. CDR1 is LNHDA and CDR2 is SQIVND in the germline V gene (reference sequence). The CDR3 is 17 amino acids. This chain's CDR3 is CASRKGMTEYSNQPQHF. CDR3 nucleotide sequence: TGTGCCAGTAGGAAGGGTATGACAGAATATAGCAATCAGCCCCAGCATTTT.

The V gene is TRBV6-5, the J gene TRBJ1-4; 7 bases are a match to TRBD1. CDR3 length: 13 amino acids. CDR1 and CDR2 from the germline V gene are MNHEY and SVGAGI. V shed 9 bases and J 6 bases; nucleotides not matched to a gene: 7. The DNA of the CDR3 is TGTGCCAGTCGGAGACAGGGACATGAAAAACTGTTTTTT. Residues: CASRRQGHEKLFF.

The J gene is TRBJ1-2, the V gene TRBV6-5; no definite D call. The germline gives CDR1 MNHEY, CDR2 SVGAGI. The CDR3 runs to 10 residues. V was clipped by 10 bases and J by 3 bases, with 6 bases between them. The CDR3 DNA follows: TGTGCCACTCTCCACTATGGCTACACCTTC. It is translated as CATLHYGYTF.

The V call is TRBV2, the J call TRBJ1-1; D is uncertain. CDR3 size: 13 residues. Germline V CDR1 and CDR2: SNHLY, FYNNEI. Trimming took 7 bases from V and 5 from J, leaving 14 bases between them. The CDR3 loop is CASTYEGGTEAFF. For the CDR3, the DNA is TGTGCCAGCACCTACGAAGGAGGAACTGAAGCTTTCTTT.

The V gene is TRBV5-1, the J gene TRBJ2-3; 9 bases match TRBD1. V gave up 4 bases and J gave up 7 bases; unmatched junction bases: 7. CDR1 and CDR2 (germline): SGHRS, YFSETQ. The CDR3 extends over 14 amino acids. CDR3 sequence reads: CASSTGQGSNTQYF. CDR3 DNA sequence: TGCGCCAGCAGCACAGGACAGGGGTCGAATACGCAGTATTTT.

This sequence joins TRBV19 and TRBJ1-1; D unresolved. The germline CDR1 and CDR2 sequences are LNHDA and SQIVND (reference sequence). The CDR3 contains 13 residues. Between the trimmed V and J ends, which lost 7 bases and 5 bases, there was a span of 14 bases. The CDR3 nucleotides read TGTGCCAGTACCCGACGGGGTCTGACTGAAGCTTTCTTT. This translates into CASTRRGLTEAFF.

The rearrangement uses TRBV2 and TRBJ1-2; 8 bases fit TRBD1. V gave up 10 bases and J gave up 13 bases; unmatched junction bases: 20. The length of the CDR3 is 14 residues. The V gene's germline CDR1 is SNHLY and CDR2 FYNNEI. DNA of the CDR3: TGTGCCACCCATCCTTCCCGGGACAGGAATACAGGCACCTTC. Amino acid sequence: CATHPSRDRNTGTF.

The chain has TRBV18 and TRBJ1-5; D unclear. Trimming shortened V by 5 bases and J by 5 bases, and 10 bases separated the two germline ends. This CDR3 contains 13 residues. Germline CDR1 reads KGHSH; CDR2 reads LQKENI. CDR3 protein: CASSALVDQPQHF. The CDR3 DNA is TGTGCCAGCTCAGCCTTAGTTGATCAGCCCCAGCATTTT.